The 12 T cell receptor beta chains presented below share a single source sample, sequenced in a study of glioma-infiltrating T cells. Using RNA template, CDR3s of TCR alpha and beta were amplified with iRepertoire arm-PCR. TCRdb called the multiplex PCR reads again in MiXCR, with one record for every CDR3 protein. The sample has around 99,000 distinct CDR3 sequences, less than 30% seen once; the top ten hold about a third. The sample was glioma tissue, nonneoplastic brain tissue, or PBMCs (not recorded which). The receptors stem from a human donor with low-grade glioma or glioblastoma, undergoing nonglioma brain surgery, or in good health (not recorded which).

This chain uses TRBV6-2 or TRBV6-3 with TRBJ1-2, with TRBD1 as a possible D gene (6 bases). The CDR3 runs 14 residues. CDR1 MNHEY and CDR2 SVGEGT come from the germline V gene. V was cut by 10 bases and J by 7 bases, with 22 bases left in between. In DNA form, the CDR3 reads TGTGCCATCAGAGCTGGACAGCGAGCCGCTGGCTACACCTTC. It encodes CAIRAGQRAAGYTF.

With respect to this clonotype: A read error may explain this, as a much larger clone is one base away. This sequence joins TRBV29-1 and TRBJ2-7, with a possible D match to TRBD2 (5 bases). Germline lookup yields CDR1 SQVTM and CDR2 ANQGSEA. The CDR3 totals 12 residues. CDR3 DNA sequence: TGCGGCGTTGGAACAGACTACTACGAGCAGTACTTC. It encodes CGVGTDYYEQYF.

This clonotype was seen repeatedly, ten times or more. J is TRBJ2-7 and V is TRBV7-2; 7 nucleotides agree with TRBD1. The CDR3 is made up of 13 amino acids. From germline, CDR1 is SGHTA and CDR2 FQGNSA. The CDR3: CAGGYLATYEQYF. The CDR3, as DNA: TGTGCAGGGGGCTACCTTGCAACCTACGAGCAGTACTTC.

The rearrangement links TRBV30 to TRBJ2-1; 10 bases map to TRBD2. V trimming: 3 bases; J trimming: 4 bases; junction bases outside the gene matches: 9. Looked up from germline, CDR1 is GTSNPN and CDR2 is SVGIG (reference sequence). The CDR3 is 16 amino acids. The CDR3 sequence: CAWSMYGLAVYNEQFF. The CDR3 nucleotides are TGTGCCTGGAGCATGTACGGACTAGCGGTATACAATGAGCAGTTCTTC.

Of note for this clonotype: Likely a read error: the CDR3 ends without its conserved phenylalanine or tryptophan. V usage is TRBV25-1 and J usage is TRBJ1-3; possibly TRBD1 for D (5 bases). The CDR3 sequence is 15 residues long. From germline, CDR1 is MGHDK and CDR2 SYGVNS. V lost 3 bases to trimming and J lost 2 bases, with 11 bases between them. CDR3 in DNA: TGTGCCAGCAGTGATCCCGACAGTGCTGGAAACACCATATATTCT. It encodes CASSDPDSAGNTIYS.

Concerning this clonotype: A clone one base away is much larger, so this may be a read error. The genes are TRBV5-1 and TRBJ1-2; 7 bases are shared with TRBD1. The germline V gene has CDR1 SGHRS and CDR2 YFSETQ. The CDR3 has 14 residues. V lost 2 bases to trimming and J lost 4 bases; unmatched junction nucleotides: 5. The CDR3 nucleotides read TGCGCCAGCAGCTTAGGACAGGCACTCTATGGCTACACCTTC. It codes for CASSLGQALYGYTF.

This chain uses TRBV7-3 with TRBJ1-1, with 11 positions matching TRBD1. This CDR3 is built from 15 residues. Germline V lookup: CDR1 SGHTA, CDR2 FQGTGA. The V segment lost 5 bases and the J segment 11 bases; nucleotides outside the gene matches: 13. The DNA for the CDR3 is TGTGCCAGCAGCGTAGGGGACAGGGGGAATAGTGACGCTTTCTTT. It specifies CASSVGDRGNSDAFF.

This clonotype was counted a single time. This may be a read error: a much more frequent sequence differs by one nucleotide. V gene TRBV7-2 combines with J gene TRBJ1-1; D unresolved. CDR3 length: 13 amino acids. The V end was cut by 5 bases, the J end by 5 bases, with 12 bases between. Germline CDR1 reads SGHTA; CDR2 reads FQGNSA. In nucleotides, the CDR3 is TGTGCCAGCAGCACTAACGGGTTGACTGAAGCTTTCTTT. This sequence encodes CASSTNGLTEAFF.

On this clonotype: It may be a read error: a sequence one base away is much more abundant. The chain couples TRBV14 to TRBJ1-5, with 7 bases lining up with TRBD1. V trimming: 4 bases; J trimming: 2 bases; junction bases outside the gene matches: 5. The CDR3 runs to 15 residues. Germline CDR1 is SGHDN and CDR2 is FVKESK. The CDR3 loop reads CASSPTGTGNQPQHF. In nucleotides, the CDR3 is TGTGCCAGCAGCCCAACCGGGACAGGCAATCAGCCCCAGCATTTT.

A note on this clonotype: Possible read error: a much larger clone is one base away. This sequence joins TRBV9 and TRBJ1-4; TRBD1 might be the D (6 bases). V was pared by 0 bases and J by 7 bases, with 13 bases between. CDR1 and CDR2 from the germline V gene are SGDLS and YYNGEE. This CDR3 has 15 residues. CDR3 loop: CASSVGTGSSEKLFF. The CDR3 bases are TGTGCCAGCAGCGTAGGTACAGGGTCTAGTGAAAAACTGTTTTTT.

This clonotype was recorded at least ten times. The chain is built from TRBV15 and TRBJ1-1; D is perhaps TRBD1 (5 bases). The CDR3 consists of 16 residues. Trimming removed 0 bases from V and 3 bases from J, with 14 bases in between. The germline CDR1 and CDR2 sequences are LNHNV and YYDKDF (reference sequence). The CDR3 is CATSRDDQGWHTEAFF. The CDR3 region has the DNA TGTGCCACCAGCAGAGATGACCAGGGTTGGCACACTGAAGCTTTCTTT.

This clonotype was observed many times. The CDR3 coding sequence is TGTGCCAGCAGCTTAGTTCAGGGGATCTCCTACAATGAGCAGTTCTTC. It yields the protein CASSLVQGISYNEQFF. The chain couples TRBV11-2 to TRBJ2-1, with TRBD1 as a possible D gene (6 bases). The V and J ends lost 1 base and 0 bases respectively, with 10 bases between them. CDR1 is SGHAT, CDR2 FQNNGV, per germline. This CDR3 region has 16 residues.